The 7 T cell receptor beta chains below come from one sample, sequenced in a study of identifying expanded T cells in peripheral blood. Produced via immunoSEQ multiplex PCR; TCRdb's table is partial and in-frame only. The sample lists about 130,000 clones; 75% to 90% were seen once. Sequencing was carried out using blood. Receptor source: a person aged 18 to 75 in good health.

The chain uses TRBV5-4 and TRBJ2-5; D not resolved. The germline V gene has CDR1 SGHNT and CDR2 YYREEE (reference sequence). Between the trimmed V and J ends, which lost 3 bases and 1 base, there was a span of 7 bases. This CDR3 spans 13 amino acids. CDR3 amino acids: CASSSSTQETQYF. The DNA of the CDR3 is TGTGCCAGCAGCTCCTCCACCCAAGAGACCCAGTACTTC.

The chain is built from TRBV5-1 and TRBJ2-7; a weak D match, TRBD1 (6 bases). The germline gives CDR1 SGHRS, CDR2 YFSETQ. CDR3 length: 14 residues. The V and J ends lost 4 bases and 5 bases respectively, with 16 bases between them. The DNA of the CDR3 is TGCGCCAGCAGCGGCGCAGGGGATTTCGACGAGCAGTACTTC. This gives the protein CASSGAGDFDEQYF.

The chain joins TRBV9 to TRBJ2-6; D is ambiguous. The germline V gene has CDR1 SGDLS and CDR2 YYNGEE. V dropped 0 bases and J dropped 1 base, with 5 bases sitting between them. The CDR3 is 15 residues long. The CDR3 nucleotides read TGTGCCAGCAGCGTAGACAAATCTGGGGCCAACGTCCTGACTTTC. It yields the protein CASSVDKSGANVLTF.

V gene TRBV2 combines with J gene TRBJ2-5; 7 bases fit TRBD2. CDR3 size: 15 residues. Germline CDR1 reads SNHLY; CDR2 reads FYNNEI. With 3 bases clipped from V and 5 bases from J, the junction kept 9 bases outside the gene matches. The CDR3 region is CASSDLAGVGETQYF. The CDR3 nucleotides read TGTGCCAGCAGTGATTTGGCGGGAGTAGGCGAGACCCAGTACTTC.

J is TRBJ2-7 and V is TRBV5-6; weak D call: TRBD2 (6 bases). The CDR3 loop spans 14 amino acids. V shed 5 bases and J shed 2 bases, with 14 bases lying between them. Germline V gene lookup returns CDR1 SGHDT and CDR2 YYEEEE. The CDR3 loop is CASSTLGGTYEQYF. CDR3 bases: TGTGCCAGCAGTACCCTTGGGGGGACCTACGAGCAGTACTTC.

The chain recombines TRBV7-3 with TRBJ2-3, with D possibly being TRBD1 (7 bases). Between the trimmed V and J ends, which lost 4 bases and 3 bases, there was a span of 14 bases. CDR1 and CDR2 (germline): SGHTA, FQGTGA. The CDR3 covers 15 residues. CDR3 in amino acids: CASSSQTGRTDTQYF. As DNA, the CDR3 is TGTGCCAGCAGCTCCCAGACAGGGAGGACAGATACGCAGTATTTT.

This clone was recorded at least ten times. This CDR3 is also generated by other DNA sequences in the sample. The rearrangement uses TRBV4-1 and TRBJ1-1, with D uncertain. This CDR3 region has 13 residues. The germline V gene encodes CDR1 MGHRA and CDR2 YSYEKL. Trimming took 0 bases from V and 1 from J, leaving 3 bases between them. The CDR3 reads CASSQEKNTEAFF. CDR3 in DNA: TGCGCCAGCAGCCAAGAGAAGAACACTGAAGCTTTCTTT.